This TCR beta chain comes out of a study of naive and memory T cell subsets. The CDR3 runs 13 residues. V lost 5 bases, J lost 0 bases, and 1 base stayed unmatched. Per the germline V gene, CDR1 is SGHAT and CDR2 is FQNNGV. The beta constant-region primer was an equimolar mix of two oligonucleotides covering TRBC1 and TRBC2. Ligated cDNA was amplified by four rounds of PCR with nested alpha and beta constant-region primers and SP2. TCRdb processed the UMI-ligation and nested PCR reads anew with MiXCR; each CDR3 protein has one entry. The sample yields 130,000 to 150,000 distinct CDR3 sequences, about a sixth seen once. This clonotype was counted between two and nine times.

The sample taken for sequencing was naive CD4+ T cells from blood. The chain recombines TRBV11-2 with TRBJ2-7; 7 positions agree with TRBD1. The clonotype comes from a human donor in good health. CDR3 coding DNA: TGTGCCAGCAGCGACAGGGTCTCCTACGAGCAGTACTTC. It encodes CASSDRVSYEQYF.